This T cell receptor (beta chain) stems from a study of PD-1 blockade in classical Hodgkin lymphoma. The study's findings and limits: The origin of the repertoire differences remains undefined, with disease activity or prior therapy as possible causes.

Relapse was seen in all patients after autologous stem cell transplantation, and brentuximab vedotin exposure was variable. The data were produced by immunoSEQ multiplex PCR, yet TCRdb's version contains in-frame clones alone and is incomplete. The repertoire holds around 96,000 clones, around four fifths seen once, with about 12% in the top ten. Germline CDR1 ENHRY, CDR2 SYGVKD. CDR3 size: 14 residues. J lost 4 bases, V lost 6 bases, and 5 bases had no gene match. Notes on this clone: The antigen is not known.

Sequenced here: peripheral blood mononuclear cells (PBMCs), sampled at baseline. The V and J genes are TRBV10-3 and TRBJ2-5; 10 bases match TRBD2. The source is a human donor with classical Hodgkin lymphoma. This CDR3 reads CAIRGLARGETQYF. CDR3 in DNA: TGTGCCATCAGGGGACTAGCGAGGGGAGAGACCCAGTACTTC.